A single sample is the source of the 10 T cell receptor beta chains below, sequenced in a study of chemoradiotherapy in HPV16-positive cancers. The method was immunoSEQ multiplex PCR; TCRdb's version includes in-frame clones alone and lacks a portion of them. The table shows around 20,000 clones, with about 90% occurring only once. Here the sequenced sample was blood, taken from a patient who underwent chemoradiotherapy. The receptors were gathered from a human donor with HPV-associated anogenital cancer.

J is TRBJ2-7 and V is TRBV5-5; D perhaps matches TRBD2 (7 bases). Trimming removed 3 bases at V and 2 bases at J, with 12 bases between. The CDR3 has 14 residues. Germline values: CDR1 SGHKS, CDR2 YYEKEE (reference sequence). This CDR3 reads CASSWGGTTYEQYF. CDR3 bases: TGTGCCAGCAGCTGGGGGGGGACAACCTACGAGCAGTACTTC.

The chain joins TRBV11-3 to TRBJ1-1, with 9 bases aligning to TRBD1. The V segment lost 5 bases and the J segment 4 bases; nucleotides outside the gene matches: 5. CDR1 and CDR2 (germline): SGHNT, YENEEA. The CDR3 contains 14 residues. The CDR3 sequence is CASSPGQGSTEAFF. CDR3 coding DNA: TGTGCCAGCAGCCCGGGACAGGGAAGCACTGAAGCTTTCTTT.

The chain recombines TRBV6-5 with TRBJ2-7, with D maybe TRBD1 (6 bases). Germline V gives CDR1 MNHEY, CDR2 SVGAGI. V dropped 6 bases and J dropped 2 bases, with 11 bases sitting between them. The CDR3 is made up of 13 amino acids. CDR3 DNA: TGTGCCAGCAGAGAGACAGGAACCTACGAGCAGTACTTC. It encodes CASRETGTYEQYF.

The chain employs TRBV29-1 and TRBJ2-5; TRBD1 agrees at 8 bases. The closer fit of TRBJ2-7 to the DNA end suggests the J call may be wrong. CDR1 is SQVTM, CDR2 ANQGSEA, per germline. The CDR3 contains 12 residues. The CDR3 is CSVDRGLDEQYF. The CDR3 DNA sequence: TGCAGCGTTGACAGGGGGCTGGACGAGCAGTACTTC.

This clone has a single count. This rearrangement joins TRBV5-6 to TRBJ2-3, with TRBD1 identical over 9 bases. The CDR3 runs 15 residues. Trimming at V came to 2 bases and at J to 4 bases, leaving 5 bases not matched to a gene. Germline assignment: CDR1 SGHDT and CDR2 YYEEEE. The CDR3 spells CASSFAGQGSDTQYF. The CDR3 region has the DNA TGTGCCAGCAGCTTCGCAGGACAGGGGTCAGATACGCAGTATTTT.

This clone has more than one count but fewer than ten. The chain recombines TRBV19 with TRBJ1-6, with 7 positions matching TRBD1. J gave up 8 bases and V 8 bases, and 9 bases lay outside the gene matches. This CDR3 is 14 amino acids long. The germline CDR1 and CDR2 sequences are LNHDA and SQIVND (reference sequence). The CDR3 DNA sequence: TGTGCCAGTGCCCTCCAGGGGGTTGATTCACCCCTCCACTTT. This gives the protein CASALQGVDSPLHF.

The chain is built from TRBV4-1 and TRBJ2-3; D is unresolved. CDR1 and CDR2 (germline): MGHRA, YSYEKL. This CDR3 has 14 amino acids. Trimming cost V 0 bases and J 3 bases, with 7 bases left between them. The CDR3 nucleotides are TGCGCCAGCAGCCAAGATCCAGTTACAGATACGCAGTATTTT. This gives the protein CASSQDPVTDTQYF.

This rearrangement joins TRBV2 to TRBJ1-5; D is unclear. V was pared by 4 bases and J by 4 bases, with 11 bases between. The CDR3 consists of 14 residues. Germline V CDR1 and CDR2: SNHLY, FYNNEI. CDR3 sequence (DNA): TGTGCCAGCAGTGGGCCTCGACCGAATCAGCCCCAGCATTTT. Translation: CASSGPRPNQPQHF.

The chain combines TRBV2 with TRBJ1-5; D is unclear. The CDR3 loop spans 15 amino acids. The germline V gene encodes CDR1 SNHLY and CDR2 FYNNEI. Trimming left V 7 bases short and J 0 bases short, with 13 bases between. CDR3 DNA: TGTGCCAGCACTAACGGAGGATATAGCAATCAGCCCCAGCATTTT. Translated: CASTNGGYSNQPQHF.

The V call is TRBV19, the J call TRBJ2-7; 10 nucleotides line up with TRBD1. The V segment lost 8 bases and the J segment 2 bases; nucleotides outside the gene matches: 3. CDR3 length: 13 residues. Germline V gene data show CDR1 as LNHDA and CDR2 as SQIVND (reference sequence). The CDR3 protein is CASGDRGAYEQYF. CDR3 sequence (DNA): TGTGCCAGTGGGGACAGGGGCGCCTACGAGCAGTACTTC.